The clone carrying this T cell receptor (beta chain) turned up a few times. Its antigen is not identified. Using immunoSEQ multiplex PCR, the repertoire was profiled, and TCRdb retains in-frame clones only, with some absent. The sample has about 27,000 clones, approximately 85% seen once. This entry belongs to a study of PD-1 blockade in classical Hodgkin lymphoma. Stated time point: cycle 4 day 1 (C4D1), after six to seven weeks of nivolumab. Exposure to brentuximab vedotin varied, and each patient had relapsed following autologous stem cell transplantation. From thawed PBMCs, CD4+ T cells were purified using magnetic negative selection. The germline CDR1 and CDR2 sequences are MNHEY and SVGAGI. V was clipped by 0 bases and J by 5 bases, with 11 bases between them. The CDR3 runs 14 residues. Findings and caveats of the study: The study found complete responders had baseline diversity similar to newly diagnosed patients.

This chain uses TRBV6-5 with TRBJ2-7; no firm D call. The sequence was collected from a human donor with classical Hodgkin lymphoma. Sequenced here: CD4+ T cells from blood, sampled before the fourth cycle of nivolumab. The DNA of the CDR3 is TGTGCCAGCAGTTACTCGGTCCTAGTCCACGAGCAGTACTTC. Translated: CASSYSVLVHEQYF.